Below, 3 T cell receptor beta chains from the same sample are listed, as sequenced in a study of CD8 T cells in Susac syndrome. RNA amounts of about 0.45 to 1 ug underwent reverse transcription with random hexamers. TCRdb re-derived calls from the immunoSEQ multiplex PCR reads in MiXCR, one entry per CDR3 protein. Of some 300,000 distinct CDR3 sequences in the sample, around nine tenths were seen once. Sequenced sample: CD8+ T cells from PBMCs. The origin of the receptors is a human donor with multiple sclerosis.

The chain joins TRBV20-1 to TRBJ2-7; TRBD2 matches 14 bases. From germline, CDR1 is DFQATT and CDR2 SNEGSKA (reference sequence). The CDR3 is 16 residues long. V lost 1 base, J lost 3 bases, and 5 bases stayed unmatched. The CDR3 DNA reads as TGCAGTGCTAGAGGGACTAGCGGGAGGAGGGGCTACGAGCAGTACTTC. Its protein is CSARGTSGRRGYEQYF.

This chain links TRBV12-3 or TRBV12-4 with TRBJ2-4; D possibly corresponds to TRBD1 (6 bases). V lost 1 base to trimming and J lost 7 bases, with 11 bases between them. The CDR3 consists of 14 residues. Here the CDR3 DNA reads TGTGCCAGCAGTTTAGGGGCAGGGGTTAACATTCAGTACTTC. The encoded protein is CASSLGAGVNIQYF.

The rearrangement uses TRBV5-6 and TRBJ2-7; 7 bases are shared with TRBD1. This CDR3 contains 16 residues. The germline V gene encodes CDR1 SGHDT and CDR2 YYEEEE. After removal of 4 bases from V and 3 bases from J, the junction contained 13 bases not matched to a gene. The CDR3 loop reads CASSPVPGDSLYEQYF. CDR3 coding DNA: TGTGCCAGCAGCCCCGTTCCCGGGGACAGCCTCTACGAGCAGTACTTC.